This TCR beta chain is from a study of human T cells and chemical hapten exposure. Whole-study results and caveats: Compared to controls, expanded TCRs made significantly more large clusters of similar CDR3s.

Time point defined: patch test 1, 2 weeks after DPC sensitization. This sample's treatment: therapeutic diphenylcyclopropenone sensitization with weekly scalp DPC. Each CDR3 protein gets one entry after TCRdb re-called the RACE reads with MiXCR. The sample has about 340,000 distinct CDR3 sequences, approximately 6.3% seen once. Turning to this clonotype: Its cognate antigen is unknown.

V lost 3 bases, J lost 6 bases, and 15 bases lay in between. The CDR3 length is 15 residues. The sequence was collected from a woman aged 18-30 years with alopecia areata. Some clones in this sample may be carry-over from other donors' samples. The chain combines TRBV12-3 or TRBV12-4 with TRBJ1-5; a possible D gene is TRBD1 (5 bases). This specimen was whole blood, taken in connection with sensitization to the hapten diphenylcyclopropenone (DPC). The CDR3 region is CASSLFQGESQPQHF. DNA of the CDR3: TGTGCCAGCAGTTTGTTTCAGGGTGAAAGTCAGCCCCAGCATTTT.